The clone carrying this T cell receptor (beta chain) was seen just once. Its antigen is not known. This PCR relied on a set of 60 Vbeta primers and 13 Jbeta primers. Original analysis: Later, an analysis found around 80 million unique TCR beta chains, and about 9.9 million of these were shared. Generated by immunoSEQ multiplex PCR, the TCRdb table keeps only in-frame clones and is missing some. That table gives V, J and clone size, and the DNA gave D and trimming. The repertoire holds approximately 120,000 clones, with more than 65% as singletons. These data originate in a study of cytomegalovirus exposure and HLA in healthy donors. Points from the study as a whole: Fewer N-insertions (relative to the roughly 670-donor mean) were reportedly seen in an Asian-associated ancestry cluster in a later analysis.

The sample consisted of PBMCs. This TCR was recovered from a woman aged 40 to 50 in good health and CMV-seropositive.

The DNA for the CDR3 is TGTGCCAGCAGCATACAGGGCCTGAGGCCCCAGCATTTT. Translating gives CASSIQGLRPQHF. V gene TRBV7-2 combines with J gene TRBJ1-5, with D perhaps TRBD1 (6 bases). V lost 5 bases and J lost 9, with 14 bases in between. The CDR3 runs to 13 residues. CDR1 SGHTA and CDR2 FQGNSA come from the germline V gene.